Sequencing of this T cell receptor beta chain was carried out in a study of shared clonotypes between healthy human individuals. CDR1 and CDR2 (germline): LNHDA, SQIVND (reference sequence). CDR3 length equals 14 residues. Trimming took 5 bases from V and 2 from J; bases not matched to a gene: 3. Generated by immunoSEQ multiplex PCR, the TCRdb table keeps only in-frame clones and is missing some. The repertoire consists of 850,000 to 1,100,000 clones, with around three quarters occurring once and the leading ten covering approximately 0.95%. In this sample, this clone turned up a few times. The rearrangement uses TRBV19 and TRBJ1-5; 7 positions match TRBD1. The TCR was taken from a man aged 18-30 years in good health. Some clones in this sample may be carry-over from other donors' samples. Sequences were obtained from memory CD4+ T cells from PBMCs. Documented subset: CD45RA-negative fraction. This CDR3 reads CASSPGQRNQPQHF. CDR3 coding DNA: TGTGCCAGTAGTCCGGGACAGCGCAATCAGCCCCAGCATTTT.